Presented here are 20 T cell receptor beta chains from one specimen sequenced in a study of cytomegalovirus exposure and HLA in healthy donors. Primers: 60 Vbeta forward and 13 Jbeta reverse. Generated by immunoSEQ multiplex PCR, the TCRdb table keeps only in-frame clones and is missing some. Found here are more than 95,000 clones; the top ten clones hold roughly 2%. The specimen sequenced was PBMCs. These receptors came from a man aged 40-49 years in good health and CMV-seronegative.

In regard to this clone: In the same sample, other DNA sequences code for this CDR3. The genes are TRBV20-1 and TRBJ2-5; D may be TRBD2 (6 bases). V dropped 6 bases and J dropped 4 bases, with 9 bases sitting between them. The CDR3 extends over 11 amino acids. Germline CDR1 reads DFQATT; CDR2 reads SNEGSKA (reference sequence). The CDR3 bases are TGCAGTGCGCGGGGCGGAGAGACCCAGTACTTC. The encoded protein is CSARGGETQYF.

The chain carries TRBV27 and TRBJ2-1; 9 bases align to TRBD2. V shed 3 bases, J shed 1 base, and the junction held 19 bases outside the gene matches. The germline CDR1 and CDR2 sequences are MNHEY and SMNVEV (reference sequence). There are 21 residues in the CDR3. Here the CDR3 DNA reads TGTGCCAGCAGTTTTGGGGGCGGGAGGGTAATTCTACTCAGATCCTACAATGAGCAGTTCTTC. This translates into CASSFGGGRVILLRSYNEQFF.

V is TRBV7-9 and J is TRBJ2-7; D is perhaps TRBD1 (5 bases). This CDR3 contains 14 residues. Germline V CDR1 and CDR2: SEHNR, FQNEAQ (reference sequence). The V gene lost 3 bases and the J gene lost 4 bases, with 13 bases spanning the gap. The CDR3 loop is CASSFLGAGYEQYF. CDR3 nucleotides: TGTGCCAGCAGCTTTTTAGGGGCAGGATACGAGCAGTACTTC.

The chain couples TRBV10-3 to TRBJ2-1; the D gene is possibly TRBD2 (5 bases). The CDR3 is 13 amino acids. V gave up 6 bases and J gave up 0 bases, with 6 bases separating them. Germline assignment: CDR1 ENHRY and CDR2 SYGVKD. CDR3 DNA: TGTGCCATCAGGAGCGGCTCCTACAATGAGCAGTTCTTC. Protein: CAIRSGSYNEQFF.

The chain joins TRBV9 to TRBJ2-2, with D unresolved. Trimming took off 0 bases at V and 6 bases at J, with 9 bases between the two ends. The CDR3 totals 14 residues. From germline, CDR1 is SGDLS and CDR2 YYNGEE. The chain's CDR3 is CASSVGFEPGELFF. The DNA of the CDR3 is TGTGCCAGCAGCGTAGGTTTCGAGCCCGGGGAGCTGTTTTTT. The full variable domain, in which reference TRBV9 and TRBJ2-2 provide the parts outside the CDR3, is DSGVTQTPKHLITATGQRVTLRCSPRSGDLSVYWYQQSLDQGLQFLIQYYNGEERAKGNILERFSAQQFPDLHSELNLSSLELGDSALYFCASSVGFEPGELFFGEGSRLTVL.

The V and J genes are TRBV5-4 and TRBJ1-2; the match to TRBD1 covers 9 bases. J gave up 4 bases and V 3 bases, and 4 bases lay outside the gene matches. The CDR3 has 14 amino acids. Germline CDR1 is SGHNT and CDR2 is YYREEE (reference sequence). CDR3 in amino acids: CASSSGQGIYGYTF. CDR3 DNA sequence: TGTGCCAGCAGCTCGGGACAGGGAATCTATGGCTACACCTTC.

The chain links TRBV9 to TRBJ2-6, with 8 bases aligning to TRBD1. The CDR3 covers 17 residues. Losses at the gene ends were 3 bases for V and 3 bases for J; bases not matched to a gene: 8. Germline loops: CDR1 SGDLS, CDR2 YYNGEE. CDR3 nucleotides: TGTGCCAGCAGCGGACCAGGGGGCGCGTATGGGGCCAACGTCCTGACTTTC. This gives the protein CASSGPGGAYGANVLTF.

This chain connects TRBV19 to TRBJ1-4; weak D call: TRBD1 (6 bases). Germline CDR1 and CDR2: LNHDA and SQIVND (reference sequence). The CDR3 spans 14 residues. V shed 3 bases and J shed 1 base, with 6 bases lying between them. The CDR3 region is CASSIRGTNEKLFF. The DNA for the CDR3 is TGTGCCAGTAGTATCAGGGGAACTAATGAAAAACTGTTTTTT. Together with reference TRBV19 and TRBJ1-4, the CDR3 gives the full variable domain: DGGITQSPKYLFRKEGQNVTLSCEQNLNHDAMYWYRQDPGQGLRLIYYSQIVNDFQKGDIAEGYSVSREKKESFPLTVTSAQKNPTAFYLCASSIRGTNEKLFFGSGTQLSVL.

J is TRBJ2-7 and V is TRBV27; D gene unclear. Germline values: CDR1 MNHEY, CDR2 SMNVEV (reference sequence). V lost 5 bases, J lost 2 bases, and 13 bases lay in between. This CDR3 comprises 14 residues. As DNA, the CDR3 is TGTGCCAGCAGTACCATAGGAGAGGCCTACGAGCAGTACTTC. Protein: CASSTIGEAYEQYF.

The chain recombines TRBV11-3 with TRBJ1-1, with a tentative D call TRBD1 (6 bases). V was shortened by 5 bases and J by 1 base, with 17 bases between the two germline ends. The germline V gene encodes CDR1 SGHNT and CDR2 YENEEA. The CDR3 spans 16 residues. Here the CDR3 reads CASSGDIHFPNTEAFF. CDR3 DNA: TGTGCCAGCAGCGGGGACATCCATTTCCCGAACACTGAAGCTTTCTTT.

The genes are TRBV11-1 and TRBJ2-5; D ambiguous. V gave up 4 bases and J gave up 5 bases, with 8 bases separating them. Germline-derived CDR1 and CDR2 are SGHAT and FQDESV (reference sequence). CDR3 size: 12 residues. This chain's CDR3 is CASSSAGETQYF. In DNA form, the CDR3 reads TGTGCCAGCAGCTCGGCCGGGGAGACCCAGTACTTC.

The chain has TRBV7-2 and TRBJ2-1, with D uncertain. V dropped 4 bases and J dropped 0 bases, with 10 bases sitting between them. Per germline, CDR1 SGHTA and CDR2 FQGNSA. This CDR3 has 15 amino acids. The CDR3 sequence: CASSSRRSSYNEQFF. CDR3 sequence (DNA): TGTGCCAGCAGCTCGCGACGGAGCTCCTACAATGAGCAGTTCTTC.

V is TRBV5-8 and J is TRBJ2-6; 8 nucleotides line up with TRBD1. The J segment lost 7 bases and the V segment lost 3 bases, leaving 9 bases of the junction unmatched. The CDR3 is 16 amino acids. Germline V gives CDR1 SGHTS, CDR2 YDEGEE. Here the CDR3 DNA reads TGTGCCAGCAGCTCTTACCGGGACAGGAGAGCCAACGTCCTGACTTTC. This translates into CASSSYRDRRANVLTF.

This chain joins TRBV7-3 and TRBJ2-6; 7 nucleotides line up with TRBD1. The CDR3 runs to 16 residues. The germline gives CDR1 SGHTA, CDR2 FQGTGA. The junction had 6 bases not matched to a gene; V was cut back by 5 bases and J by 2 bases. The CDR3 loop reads CASSQPGTAGANVLTF. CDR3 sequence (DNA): TGTGCCAGCAGCCAACCCGGGACAGCTGGGGCCAACGTCCTGACTTTC. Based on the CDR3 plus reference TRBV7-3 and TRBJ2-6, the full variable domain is GAGVSQTPSNKVTEKGKYVELRCDPISGHTALYWYRQSLGQGPEFLIYFQGTGAADDSGLPNDRFFAVRPEGSVSTLKIQRTERGDSAVYLCASSQPGTAGANVLTFGAGSRLTVL.

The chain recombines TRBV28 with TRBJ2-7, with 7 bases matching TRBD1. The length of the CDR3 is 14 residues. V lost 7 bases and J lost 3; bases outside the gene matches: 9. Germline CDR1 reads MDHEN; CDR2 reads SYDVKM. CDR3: CASKRGQPIYEQYF. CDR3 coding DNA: TGTGCCAGCAAAAGGGGACAGCCTATCTACGAGCAGTACTTC.

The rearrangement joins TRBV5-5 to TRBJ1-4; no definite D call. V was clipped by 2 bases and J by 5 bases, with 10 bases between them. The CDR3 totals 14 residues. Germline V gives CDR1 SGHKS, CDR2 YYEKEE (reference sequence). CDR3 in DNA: TGTGCCAGCAGCTTCCCCGGAGGAAATGAAAAACTGTTTTTT. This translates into CASSFPGGNEKLFF.

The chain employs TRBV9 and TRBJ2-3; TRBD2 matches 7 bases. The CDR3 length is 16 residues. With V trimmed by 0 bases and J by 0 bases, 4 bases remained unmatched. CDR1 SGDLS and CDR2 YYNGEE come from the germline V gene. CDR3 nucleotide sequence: TGTGCCAGCAGCGTAGGACTAGCTTCTAGCACAGATACGCAGTATTTT. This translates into CASSVGLASSTDTQYF. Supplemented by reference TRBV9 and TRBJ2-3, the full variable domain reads DSGVTQTPKHLITATGQRVTLRCSPRSGDLSVYWYQQSLDQGLQFLIQYYNGEERAKGNILERFSAQQFPDLHSELNLSSLELGDSALYFCASSVGLASSTDTQYFGPGTRLTVL.

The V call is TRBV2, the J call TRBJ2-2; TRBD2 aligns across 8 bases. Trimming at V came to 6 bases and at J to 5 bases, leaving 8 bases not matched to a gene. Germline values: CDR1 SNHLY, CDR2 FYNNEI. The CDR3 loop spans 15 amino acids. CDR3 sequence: CASSVIAGWTGELFF. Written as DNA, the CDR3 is TGTGCCAGCAGCGTCATAGCGGGATGGACCGGGGAGCTGTTTTTT.

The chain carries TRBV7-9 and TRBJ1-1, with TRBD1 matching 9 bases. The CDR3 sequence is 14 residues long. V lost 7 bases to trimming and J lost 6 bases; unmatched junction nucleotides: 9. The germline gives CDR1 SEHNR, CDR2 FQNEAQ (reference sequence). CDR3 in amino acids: CASTWGTGSPEAFF. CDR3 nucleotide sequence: TGTGCCAGCACCTGGGGGACAGGGAGCCCTGAAGCTTTCTTT.

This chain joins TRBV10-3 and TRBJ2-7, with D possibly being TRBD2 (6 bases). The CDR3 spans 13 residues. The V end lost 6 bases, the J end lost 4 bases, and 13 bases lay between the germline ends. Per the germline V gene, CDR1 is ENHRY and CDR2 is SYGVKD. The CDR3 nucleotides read TGTGCCATCAGAGACCAACTAGCTTACGAGCAGTACTTC. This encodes CAIRDQLAYEQYF.